The clone carrying this TCR beta chain was seen a single time. Its antigen is not known. The sample comes from a study of shared clonotypes between healthy human individuals. The J segment lost 5 bases and the V segment lost 0 bases, leaving 6 bases of the junction unmatched. In germline, CDR1 is SGHDN, CDR2 FVKESK. This CDR3 has 18 amino acids. General observations from the study: A handful of donors held 4.5% to 5% of naive CD4 clonotypes in common. Researchers found naive subsets generally carried larger estimated richness than memory subsets.

An assay was performed, and its level was deep. The method was immunoSEQ multiplex PCR; TCRdb's version includes in-frame clones alone and lacks a portion of them. The sample records roughly 380,000 clones, 95% to 97% being singletons. J is TRBJ2-1 and V is TRBV14; 14 bases fit TRBD2. The sequence was collected from a man aged 30 to 39 in good health. Sequences were obtained from memory CD8+ T cells sorted from blood. Documented subset: CD45RO+ cells pooled with CCR7-negative TemRA cells. The CDR3 bases are TGTGCCAGCAGCCAAGATAAAGGACTAGCGGGAGGCAACAATGAGCAGTTCTTC. Its protein product is CASSQDKGLAGGNNEQFF.